The present TCR beta chain was sequenced within a study of early T cells in non-severe SARS-CoV-2 infection. For the study at large: Sequenced material consisted of bulk RNA (from unsorted whole blood), and chains were unpaired.

This CDR3 spans 15 amino acids. CDR1 is LNHNV, CDR2 YYDKDF, per germline (reference sequence). J was trimmed by 6 bases and V by 3 bases; bases with no gene match: 10. The study's findings and limits: VDJdb matching, biased toward anti-spike CD8 responses, missed private and CD4 specificities.

As concerns this clonotype: As yet, its antigen is unknown. Without the conserved terminal phenylalanine or tryptophan, this CDR3 likely stems from a read error.

Unique molecular identifier tags were affixed to discrete cDNA molecules. One entry per CDR3 protein results from TCRdb running MiXCR on the 5' RACE reads. In the table there are 75,000 to 100,000 distinct CDR3 sequences, 16% of which are singletons. This rearrangement joins TRBV15 to TRBJ1-1, with 7 bases aligning to TRBD1. Sequencing was done on a sample of whole blood. The clonotype was recovered from an adult who was a healthcare worker with PCR-confirmed SARS-CoV-2 infection or an uninfected control (not recorded which). This chain's CDR3 is CATSRGDSLKAEAFS. CDR3 nucleotides: TGTGCCACCAGCAGGGGGGACAGCCTTAAGGCTGAAGCTTTCTCT.